What follows are 3 T cell receptor beta chains derived from one specimen sequenced in a study of blood T cell repertoires in COVID-19. Data came from immunoSEQ multiplex PCR; TCRdb stores just in-frame clones and leaves some out. Of roughly 400,000 clones listed, roughly nine tenths were seen once; the top ten hold 0.8% to 0.9%. Sequenced input: PBMCs or T cells enriched from blood (not recorded which). Receptors originate from a woman aged 40 to 55 who had been exposed to COVID-19.

V is TRBV7-9 and J is TRBJ2-5, with a tentative D call TRBD2 (7 bases). This CDR3 is built from 12 residues. Trimming left V 4 bases short and J 12 bases short, with 15 bases between. CDR1 is SEHNR, CDR2 FQNEAQ, per germline (reference sequence). As DNA, the CDR3 is TGTGCCAGCAGCTCCGGGGGGCGTCGGGAGTACTTC. Translated: CASSSGGRREYF.

The chain uses TRBV28 and TRBJ1-3; D is unclear. V was clipped by 3 bases and J by 1 base, with 10 bases between them. The CDR3 consists of 15 residues. The germline V gene has CDR1 MDHEN and CDR2 SYDVKM. DNA for the CDR3: TGTGCCAGCAGTTTGTCCAGCGAATCTGGAAACACCATATATTTT. Protein: CASSLSSESGNTIYF.

The chain couples TRBV7-2 to TRBJ1-2, with a possible D match to TRBD1 (5 bases). The CDR3 runs to 16 residues. Germline CDR1 SGHTA, CDR2 FQGNSA. The V end was cut by 1 base, the J end by 8 bases, with 20 bases between. The CDR3 region is CASSLDLAPGIGGYTF. The DNA of the CDR3 is TGTGCCAGCAGCTTAGATCTGGCTCCAGGGATTGGAGGCTACACCTTC.